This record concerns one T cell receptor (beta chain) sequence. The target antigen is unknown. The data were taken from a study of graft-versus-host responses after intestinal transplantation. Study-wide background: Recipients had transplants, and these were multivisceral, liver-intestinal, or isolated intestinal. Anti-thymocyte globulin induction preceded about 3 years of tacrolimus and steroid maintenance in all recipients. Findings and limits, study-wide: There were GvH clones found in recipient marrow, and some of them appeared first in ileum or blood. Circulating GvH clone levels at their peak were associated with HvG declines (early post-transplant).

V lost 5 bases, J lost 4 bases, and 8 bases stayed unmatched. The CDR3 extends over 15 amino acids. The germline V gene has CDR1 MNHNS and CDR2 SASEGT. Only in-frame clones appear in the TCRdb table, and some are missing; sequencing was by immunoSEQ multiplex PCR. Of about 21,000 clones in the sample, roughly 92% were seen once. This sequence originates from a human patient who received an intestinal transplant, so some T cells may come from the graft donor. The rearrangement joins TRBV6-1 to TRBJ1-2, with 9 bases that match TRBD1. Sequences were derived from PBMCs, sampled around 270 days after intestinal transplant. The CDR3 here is CASSPRTGDAYGYTF. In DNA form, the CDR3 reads TGTGCCAGCAGTCCTCGGACAGGGGATGCCTATGGCTACACCTTC.